This T cell receptor beta chain originates from a study of T-cell reconstitution after alpha-beta-depleted transplantation in children (dated by TCRdb to 2016 to 2017). About the investigation overall: Using TCR repertoire profiling, the study quantitatively followed how T-cell immune reconstitution unfolded in children after TCRalphabeta/CD19-depleted allogeneic hematopoietic cell transplantation.

Concerning this clonotype: What this receptor recognizes is not known. Qualities for individual bases were not recorded, and no much larger clone is one base off.

Library preparation was by PCR. The sequencer listed for this sample is Illumina HiSeq 2500. TCR libraries were prepared with molecular barcoding, using unique molecular identifiers to normalize TCRbeta repertoire quantification. TCRdb took the public reads, trimmed them with fastp at Q25, ran MiXCR for clone calling and kept in-frame beta chains. CDR3 protein duplicates are merged, each entry listing the most common genes and DNA. Within this sample are 85,000 to 120,000 distinct CDR3 sequences, with 4.5% to 7.5% of them counted one time only. Together, the top ten hold about 6.1% of the sample. The CDR3 runs 15 residues from the cysteine to the phenylalanine. Here the CDR3 DNA is all that survives: 45 bases in frame from base 1. The germline V gene (reference sequence) sets CDR1 to DFQATT and CDR2 to SNEGSKA. V is shortened by 1 base, J by 1 base, and the region joining them spans 14 bases. Results the study describes overall, beyond this receptor: The high TCRbeta diversity at day 60 in some patients was ascribed to recipient T cells and intrathymic progenitors that had survived conditioning. The frequencies of hyperexpanded clones fell over the following months, and after one year, T-cell counts and TCRbeta diversity were mostly attributed to newly produced T cells. The apparently early recovery of alphabetaT-cell counts about two months after transplant reportedly depended on only several hundred rapidly expanded clones that came from non-depleted graft cells.

The time point label corresponds to: day 60 (about 2 months) after transplantation. What the treatment or condition label conveys for this sample: allogeneic hematopoietic cell transplantation with graft depleted of TCRalphabeta T cells and CD19 B cells. Transplant recipients were children who received TCRalphabeta/CD19-depleted allogeneic hematopoietic cell grafts. The sequence was collected from a female patient aged 2 to 10 who had a stem cell transplant for Fanconi anemia, so the T cells may come from the graft donor. Sample: PBMCs, mostly from graft donor cells, taken 60 days after TCRalphabeta/CD19-depleted stem cell transplant. The V and J genes are TRBV20-1 and TRBJ2-7; possibly the D gene is TRBD2, per 5 matching bases. The nucleotide sequence reads as follows: TGCAGTGCTAGAGGACTACTAGAAGCATCCTACGAGCAGTACTTC. This codes for CSARGLLEASYEQYF.